Below, 18 T cell receptor beta chains from the same sample are listed, as sequenced in a study of T cells in Graves' hyperthyroidism and ophthalmopathy (dated by TCRdb to the late 2010s). Library preparation was by multiplex PCR. The instrument was an Illumina HiSeq 2000. Amplification of TCR beta CDR3 regions was carried out from RNA transcripts. The TCR CDR3 was subjected to a first round of RT-PCR using the HTBI primer set and the Qiagen OneStep RT-PCR kit. The public reads were quality trimmed at Q25 with fastp and then assembled into clones with MiXCR by TCRdb, keeping productive beta chains. Identical CDR3 protein sequences are pooled into one entry, listed with their most common genes and DNA. This sample has some 620,000 distinct CDR3 sequences in its table, and around 16% of those were observed once. The ten largest make up less than 4.5% of the sample. Sequencing was carried out using blood. Receptors originate from a woman under 40 with Graves' hyperthyroidism.

This clonotype has a count of ten or more. The chain is built from TRBV12-5 and TRBJ2-3; D is unresolved. CDR1 is LGHNT, CDR2 FRNRAP, per germline. V lost 5 bases and J lost 2, with 11 bases in between. This CDR3 comprises 14 residues. The DNA for the CDR3 is TGTGCTAGTGGTCCCCCGACGTCCACAGATACGCAGTATTTT. As protein: CASGPPTSTDTQYF.

The table lists this clonotype with a few counts. The rearrangement links TRBV27 to TRBJ1-5; no clear D. Germline V gene lookup returns CDR1 MNHEY and CDR2 SMNVEV (reference sequence). Trimming removed 0 bases from V and 5 bases from J, with 5 bases in between. There are 13 residues in the CDR3. The CDR3 loop reads CASSLSMHQPQHF. The CDR3 nucleotides read TGTGCCAGCAGTTTATCGATGCATCAGCCCCAGCATTTT.

This clonotype came up a few times. J is TRBJ1-4 and V is TRBV4-3; D ambiguous. Looked up from germline, CDR1 is LGHNA and CDR2 is YSLEER. V dropped 0 bases and J dropped 5 bases, with 7 bases sitting between them. The CDR3 runs to 14 residues. The CDR3 spells CASSQDSRNEKLFF. The CDR3 DNA reads as TGCGCCAGCAGCCAAGACTCGCGGAATGAAAAACTGTTTTTT.

The V gene is TRBV12-3 or TRBV12-4, the J gene TRBJ1-5, with TRBD1 as a possible D gene (6 bases). The CDR3 runs to 14 residues. V was clipped by 6 bases and J by 6 bases, with 15 bases between them. CDR3 sequence (DNA): TGTGCCAGCAGGGGACACAGGGCCGGTCAGCCCCAGCATTTT. It specifies CASRGHRAGQPQHF.

This clonotype was detected many times. This rearrangement joins TRBV6-1 to TRBJ2-1; the match to TRBD2 covers 10 bases. Trimming removed 6 bases from V and 3 bases from J; junction bases left unmatched: 8. The CDR3 runs to 16 residues. The germline V gene has CDR1 MNHNS and CDR2 SASEGT. CDR3 DNA: TGTGCCAGCAGCCCAACGAGCGGGAGGGGCTACAATGAGCAGTTCTTC. This gives the protein CASSPTSGRGYNEQFF.

Details on this clonotype: This may be a read error, as it is one base from a much larger clone. The rearrangement joins TRBV28 to TRBJ1-1, with D tentatively TRBD1 (5 bases). This CDR3 has 14 amino acids. Germline V CDR1 and CDR2: MDHEN, SYDVKM. CDR3 residues: CASLLGGENTEASF. CDR3 DNA sequence: TGTGCCAGTTTACTTGGGGGGGAGAACACTGAAGCTTCCTTT.

This clonotype came up many times. This chain joins TRBV3-1 and TRBJ2-5; no clear D. The germline CDR1 and CDR2 sequences are LGHDT and YNNKEL (reference sequence). This CDR3 contains 14 residues. Trimming cost V 8 bases and J 1 base, with 14 bases left between them. The CDR3, as DNA: TGTGCCAGCGAATTGAGACATGCCCAAGAGACCCAGTACTTC. Its translation: CASELRHAQETQYF.

This clonotype was counted at least ten times. The chain is built from TRBV28 and TRBJ2-3, with 10 bases matching TRBD2. The CDR3 totals 15 residues. The J segment lost 4 bases and the V segment lost 6 bases, leaving 7 bases of the junction unmatched. Germline V lookup: CDR1 MDHEN, CDR2 SYDVKM. CDR3 nucleotides: TGTGCCAGCAGCCCGGGACTAGCGATCGCAGATACGCAGTATTTT. Protein product: CASSPGLAIADTQYF. Together with reference TRBV28 and TRBJ2-3, the CDR3 gives the full variable domain: DVKVTQSSRYLVKRTGEKVFLECVQDMDHENMFWYRQDPGLGLRLIYFSYDVKMKEKGDIPEGYSVSREKKERFSLILESASTNQTSMYLCASSPGLAIADTQYFGPGTRLTVL.

This clonotype was observed at least ten times. V is TRBV28 and J is TRBJ2-2; perhaps TRBD1 as D (5 bases). Germline assignment: CDR1 MDHEN and CDR2 SYDVKM. The ends were cut back, 6 bases at V and 2 bases at J, with 10 bases in the middle. The CDR3 length is 14 residues. This CDR3 is CASRAGQNTGELFF. CDR3 bases: TGTGCCAGCAGGGCAGGGCAAAACACCGGGGAGCTGTTTTTT. Full variable domain (outside the CDR3, taken from reference TRBV28 and TRBJ2-2): DVKVTQSSRYLVKRTGEKVFLECVQDMDHENMFWYRQDPGLGLRLIYFSYDVKMKEKGDIPEGYSVSREKKERFSLILESASTNQTSMYLCASRAGQNTGELFFGEGSRLTVL.

The chain uses TRBV7-9 and TRBJ1-2; the D gene is possibly TRBD1 (6 bases). Germline V gene data show CDR1 as SEHNR and CDR2 as FQNEAQ (reference sequence). Trimming stripped 2 bases from V and 4 bases from J, with 11 bases between. The CDR3 is 14 residues long. Here the CDR3 DNA reads TGTGCCAGCAGCTTAAGGGGGACGGGCTATGGCTACACCTTC. Protein: CASSLRGTGYGYTF.

This clonotype was detected many times. The V call is TRBV28, the J call TRBJ2-5; 7 nucleotides line up with TRBD1. This CDR3 region has 17 residues. Germline CDR1 and CDR2: MDHEN and SYDVKM. V trimming: 6 bases; J trimming: 0 bases; junction bases outside the gene matches: 13. The CDR3 protein is CASRTNSGQTYQETQYF. The CDR3 region has the DNA TGTGCCAGCAGGACCAACTCGGGACAGACGTACCAAGAGACCCAGTACTTC.

This clonotype was picked up many times. The chain joins TRBV19 to TRBJ2-2; TRBD1 matches 7 bases. Germline-derived CDR1 and CDR2 are LNHDA and SQIVND (reference sequence). CDR3 size: 16 residues. Trimming took 5 bases from V and 6 from J; bases not matched to a gene: 12. The CDR3 reads CASSPLGQKASGELFF. The DNA for the CDR3 is TGTGCCAGTAGTCCCCTGGGACAGAAGGCGTCCGGGGAGCTGTTTTTT.

The CDR3 DNA sequence: TGTGCCAGCAGCCCCTGGACAGGGGGAAATGAAAAACTGTTTTTT. Protein sequence: CASSPWTGGNEKLFF. The V gene is TRBV7-6, the J gene TRBJ1-4; 10 nucleotides agree with TRBD1. The CDR3 covers 15 residues. With V trimmed by 5 bases and J by 5 bases, 5 bases remained unmatched. CDR1 and CDR2 (germline): SGHVS, FNYEAQ. The complete variable domain, with remaining parts taken from reference TRBV7-6 and TRBJ1-4, reads GAGVSQSPRYKVTKRGQDVALRCDPISGHVSLYWYRQALGQGPEFLTYFNYEAQQDKSGLPNDRFSAERPEGSISTLTIQRTEQRDSAMYRCASSPWTGGNEKLFFGSGTQLSVL.

J is TRBJ2-1 and V is TRBV5-4, with D possibly TRBD1 on 5 matching bases. This CDR3 region has 15 residues. Germline values: CDR1 SGHNT, CDR2 YYREEE (reference sequence). With 5 bases removed from V and 1 base from J, the gap between germline ends came to 13 bases. The CDR3 DNA sequence: TGTGCCAGCAGACCACCTACAGGTTCCTACAATGAGCAGTTCTTC. Its translation is CASRPPTGSYNEQFF.

V and J are TRBV6-1 and TRBJ1-5; D may be TRBD1 (5 bases). Between the trimmed V and J ends, which lost 8 bases and 1 base, there was a span of 15 bases. Germline V gene lookup returns CDR1 MNHNS and CDR2 SASEGT. CDR3 length: 15 amino acids. The CDR3 coding sequence is TGTGCCAGCGAAAATGGGGGGGGGAGCAATCAGCCCCAGCATTTT. Its translation: CASENGGGSNQPQHF.

This clonotype has only a few counts. The J gene is TRBJ2-1, the V gene TRBV10-3; TRBD2 agrees at 10 bases. The CDR3 sequence is 14 residues long. V lost 7 bases to trimming and J lost 3 bases; unmatched junction nucleotides: 3. Germline V lookup: CDR1 ENHRY, CDR2 SYGVKD. The CDR3 loop reads CAINGLADYNEQFF. CDR3 bases: TGTGCCATCAATGGACTAGCGGACTACAATGAGCAGTTCTTC.

This clonotype showed up many times. The chain couples TRBV3-1 to TRBJ1-1, with 9 bases fitting TRBD1. Germline CDR1 LGHDT, CDR2 YNNKEL (reference sequence). This CDR3 is 16 amino acids long. V shed 2 bases, J shed 1 base, and the junction held 5 bases outside the gene matches. CDR3 DNA: TGTGCCAGCAGCCAAACTGGGGGACAGGGGAACACTGAAGCTTTCTTT. The encoded protein is CASSQTGGQGNTEAFF.

The gene calls are TRBV6-2 or TRBV6-3 and TRBJ2-7, with TRBD2 as a possible D gene (6 bases). The CDR3 has 13 residues. Germline CDR1 is MNHEY and CDR2 is SVGEGT. The V end was cut by 7 bases, the J end by 3 bases, with 13 bases between. CDR3 in DNA: TGTGCCAGCAACCGCGGGACCGGCTACGAGCAGTACTTC. This gives the protein CASNRGTGYEQYF.